Below, 25 T cell receptor beta chains from the same sample are listed, as sequenced in a study of cytomegalovirus exposure and HLA in healthy donors (dated by TCRdb to 2016 to 2017). The library was built by means of the immunoSEQ multiplex PCR assay. Held by TCRdb, this immuneACCESS table contains in-frame sequences only and omits some clones. Under half of the omission traces to an unresolved V gene where checked; the cause of the rest is unknown. This sample lists 120,000 to 150,000 clones; about 88% were detected once. The ten top clones hold about 3% of the sample. Sequenced material: PBMCs. Receptors originate from a woman in her late teens or twenties in good health and CMV-seropositive.

This clone was seen once. The chain recombines TRBV6-1 with TRBJ2-5, with TRBD2 as a possible D gene (6 bases). The CDR3 spans 14 residues. V gave up 4 bases and J gave up 4 bases, with 13 bases separating them. Germline assignment: CDR1 MNHNS and CDR2 SASEGT. CDR3: CASSAGGGSETQYF. The CDR3, as DNA: TGTGCCAGCAGTGCCGGGGGAGGCTCAGAGACCCAGTACTTC.

Comment on this clone: Other DNA sequences in the sample encode the same CDR3. This chain joins TRBV4-1 and TRBJ2-7; TRBD2 matches at 9 bases. This CDR3 region has 15 residues. V dropped 0 bases and J dropped 6; count of bases not matched to a gene: 6. Germline values: CDR1 MGHRA, CDR2 YSYEKL. CDR3: CASSQEGGRAGEQYF. CDR3 sequence (DNA): TGCGCCAGCAGCCAAGAAGGCGGGAGGGCGGGCGAGCAGTACTTC.

The chain has TRBV9 and TRBJ1-3, with 9 bases fitting TRBD1. The germline CDR1 and CDR2 sequences are SGDLS and YYNGEE. V dropped 3 bases and J dropped 4; count of bases not matched to a gene: 5. The CDR3 loop spans 15 amino acids. The CDR3 region is CASSEDRGGGNTIYF. CDR3 sequence (DNA): TGTGCCAGCAGCGAGGACAGGGGAGGGGGAAACACCATATATTTT.

This sequence joins TRBV9 and TRBJ1-2; 7 bases fit TRBD1. The CDR3 length is 13 residues. CDR1 SGDLS and CDR2 YYNGEE come from the germline V gene. J lost 4 bases, V lost 4 bases, and 4 bases had no gene match. CDR3 in DNA: TGTGCCAGCAGCTTCCGGGACAGCTATGGCTACACCTTC. Protein sequence: CASSFRDSYGYTF.

The chain combines TRBV9 with TRBJ2-1; D is possibly TRBD2 (6 bases). V dropped 0 bases and J dropped 3 bases, with 10 bases sitting between them. Germline V lookup: CDR1 SGDLS, CDR2 YYNGEE. The CDR3 has 15 residues. CDR3 region: CASSVGGGNYNEQFF. The CDR3 DNA reads TGTGCCAGCAGCGTAGGGGGCGGGAACTACAATGAGCAGTTCTTC.

V gene TRBV7-9 combines with J gene TRBJ2-2, with TRBD2 matching over 8 bases. The V segment lost 4 bases and the J segment 1 base; nucleotides outside the gene matches: 2. The germline CDR1 and CDR2 sequences are SEHNR and FQNEAQ (reference sequence). This CDR3 has 15 residues. The CDR3 DNA sequence: TGTGCCAGCAGCTGGACTAGCAGGAACACCGGGGAGCTGTTTTTT. Residues: CASSWTSRNTGELFF.

The chain recombines TRBV15 with TRBJ2-7; TRBD1 might be the D (5 bases). The V end was cut by 0 bases, the J end by 0 bases, with 15 bases between. CDR1 is LNHNV and CDR2 is YYDKDF in the germline V gene (reference sequence). CDR3 length equals 17 residues. CDR3 sequence (DNA): TGTGCCACCAGCAGAGATTGGGGCCGTACCGTCTCCTACGAGCAGTACTTC. Translated: CATSRDWGRTVSYEQYF.

The chain employs TRBV5-1 and TRBJ2-4, with 9 bases fitting TRBD1. CDR3 length: 16 residues. V dropped 4 bases and J dropped 9; count of bases not matched to a gene: 14. Germline CDR1 reads SGHRS; CDR2 reads YFSETQ. The chain's CDR3 is CASSTSGQGMVSIQYF. In DNA form, the CDR3 reads TGCGCCAGCAGCACCTCGGGACAGGGAATGGTTAGCATTCAGTACTTC.

The table lists this clone with a count of one. The J gene is TRBJ2-2, the V gene TRBV2; 15 bases fit TRBD2. Per the germline V gene, CDR1 is SNHLY and CDR2 is FYNNEI. The CDR3 consists of 15 residues. Unmatched junction bases numbered 3, after V lost 6 bases and J lost 7 bases. CDR3 DNA sequence: TGTGCCAGCAGGGAGGGACTAGCGGGAGGCGGGGAGCTGTTTTTT. Its translation is CASREGLAGGGELFF.

This chain connects TRBV5-1 to TRBJ2-2, with TRBD1 matching over 9 bases. Trimming removed 4 bases from V and 2 bases from J; junction bases left unmatched: 3. The germline CDR1 and CDR2 sequences are SGHRS and YFSETQ. There are 15 residues in the CDR3. CDR3 coding DNA: TGCGCCAGCAGCCGGACAGGGGTTAACACCGGGGAGCTGTTTTTT. Encoded protein: CASSRTGVNTGELFF.

This clone was found many times. The chain carries TRBV7-8 and TRBJ2-7; D is possibly TRBD1 (6 bases). V gave up 5 bases and J gave up 6 bases, with 11 bases separating them. The CDR3 contains 12 residues. Germline V lookup: CDR1 SGHVS, CDR2 FQNEAQ. The DNA of the CDR3 is TGTGCCAGCAGCCAACAGGGTACCGAGCAGTACTTC. Protein product: CASSQQGTEQYF.

In its sample, this clone is medium-sized. The V call is TRBV7-2, the J call TRBJ2-7, with D possibly TRBD2 on 6 matching bases. The CDR3 spans 16 residues. Deletions cut 0 bases from V and 2 bases from J, with 14 bases between. Per germline, CDR1 SGHTA and CDR2 FQGNSA. CDR3 in DNA: TGTGCCAGCAGCTTAGCGCACGGAGCGGGCACCTACGAGCAGTACTTC. Protein: CASSLAHGAGTYEQYF.

The CDR3 here is CASSLVNEVNYGYTF. The CDR3 DNA reads as TGTGCCAGCAGTTTGGTCAATGAGGTCAACTATGGCTACACCTTC. V and J are TRBV28 and TRBJ1-2, with D hard to call. In germline, CDR1 is MDHEN, CDR2 SYDVKM. The CDR3 has 15 residues. The V end lost 3 bases, the J end lost 2 bases, and 13 bases lay between the germline ends.

J is TRBJ2-5 and V is TRBV10-3, with a tentative D call TRBD2 (6 bases). Trimming pared 4 bases from V and 5 bases from J, leaving 17 bases between. The germline CDR1 and CDR2 sequences are ENHRY and SYGVKD. The CDR3 has 15 residues. DNA of the CDR3: TGTGCCATCAGTGTGGACGGGAGAGGATTGGAGACCCAGTACTTC. It codes for CAISVDGRGLETQYF.

This sequence joins TRBV5-8 and TRBJ2-7, with D possibly being TRBD1 (5 bases). The CDR3 has 13 residues. V lost 1 base to trimming and J lost 2 bases, with 7 bases between them. Germline V gives CDR1 SGHTS, CDR2 YDEGEE. The CDR3 is CASSLTDTYEQYF. Here the CDR3 DNA reads TGTGCCAGCAGCTTGACGGACACCTACGAGCAGTACTTC. The complete variable domain, with remaining parts taken from reference TRBV5-8 and TRBJ2-7, reads EAGVTQSPTHLIKTRGQQATLRCSPISGHTSVYWYQQALGLGLQFLLWYDEGEERNRGNFPPRFSGRQFPNYSSELNVNALELEDSALYLCASSLTDTYEQYFGPGTRLTVT.

The gene calls are TRBV9 and TRBJ2-2; 7 nucleotides line up with TRBD2. This CDR3 comprises 16 residues. V was pared by 2 bases and J by 0 bases, with 4 bases of the junction left unmatched. CDR1 and CDR2 from the germline V gene are SGDLS and YYNGEE. The CDR3 DNA reads TGTGCCAGCAGCGTCGGTCTAGCGGCGAACACCGGGGAGCTGTTTTTT. It is translated as CASSVGLAANTGELFF.

V is TRBV25-1 and J is TRBJ1-2; possible D gene TRBD1, 6 bases. Trimming pared 1 base from V and 3 bases from J, leaving 12 bases between. This CDR3 contains 15 residues. Germline values: CDR1 MGHDK, CDR2 SYGVNS. The CDR3 DNA sequence: TGTGCCAGCAGTGAATGGGACACTTGGGACTATGGCTACACCTTC. Protein sequence: CASSEWDTWDYGYTF.

This CDR3 reads CASSVRTTDTQYF. CDR3 bases: TGTGCCAGCAGTGTGCGGACTACAGATACGCAGTATTTT. The genes are TRBV25-1 and TRBJ2-3; D possibly corresponds to TRBD2 (5 bases). Germline V lookup: CDR1 MGHDK, CDR2 SYGVNS. The CDR3 has 13 residues. Trimming pared 4 bases from V and 3 bases from J, leaving 8 bases between.

The chain combines TRBV12-5 with TRBJ2-5; a weak D match, TRBD2 (6 bases). The CDR3 runs to 15 residues. V was cut by 1 base and J by 4 bases, with 13 bases left in between. Germline loops: CDR1 LGHNT, CDR2 FRNRAP. The DNA of the CDR3 is TGTGCTAGTGGTTTGGCTTACCAGGGAGGAGAGACCCAGTACTTC. It is translated as CASGLAYQGGETQYF. The entire variable domain, with the rest obtained from reference TRBV12-5 and TRBJ2-5, is as follows: DARVTQTPRHKVTEMGQEVTMRCQPILGHNTVFWYRQTMMQGLELLAYFRNRAPLDDSGMPKDRFSAEMPDATLATLKIQPSEPRDSAVYFCASGLAYQGGETQYFGPGTRLLVL.

V and J are TRBV5-1 and TRBJ2-1, with 9 bases fitting TRBD2. CDR1 SGHRS and CDR2 YFSETQ come from the germline V gene. CDR3 length: 11 amino acids. The ends lost 4 bases at V and 10 bases at J; junction bases unmatched: 0. The CDR3 nucleotides read TGCGCCAGCAGCGGGACTAGCGAGCAGTTCTTC. It specifies CASSGTSEQFF.

This clone was observed once. The chain carries TRBV4-1 and TRBJ1-1; D call uncertain. This CDR3 has 17 residues. Germline values: CDR1 MGHRA, CDR2 YSYEKL. The V gene lost 4 bases and the J gene lost 1 base, with 19 bases spanning the gap. This CDR3 is CASSPSSVRAENTEAFF. The CDR3 DNA is TGCGCCAGCAGCCCCTCGAGTGTTAGAGCGGAGAACACTGAAGCTTTCTTT.

V is TRBV6-4 and J is TRBJ1-2, with 7 bases that match TRBD1. This CDR3 comprises 15 residues. The J segment lost 0 bases and the V segment lost 4 bases, leaving 5 bases of the junction unmatched. In germline, CDR1 is MRHNA, CDR2 SNTAGT. Here the CDR3 DNA reads TGTGCCAGCAGTGTCTACAGGGGCGCTAACTATGGCTACACCTTC. This gives the protein CASSVYRGANYGYTF.

This clone was recorded a few times. The chain recombines TRBV7-7 with TRBJ2-3; TRBD1 agrees at 7 bases. CDR1 is SSHAT and CDR2 is FNYEAQ in the germline V gene (reference sequence). V trimming: 5 bases; J trimming: 0 bases; junction bases outside the gene matches: 5. There are 15 residues in the CDR3. CDR3 coding DNA: TGTGCCAGCAGCGTTGGACAGGAGAGCACAGATACGCAGTATTTT. Encoded protein: CASSVGQESTDTQYF.

The CDR3 here is CASSQGQGPDTQYF. The DNA of the CDR3 is TGTGCCAGCAGCCAAGGACAGGGCCCAGATACGCAGTATTTT. The V and J genes are TRBV5-4 and TRBJ2-3; 8 nucleotides line up with TRBD1. The J segment lost 4 bases and the V segment lost 4 bases, leaving 5 bases of the junction unmatched. The CDR3 has 14 residues. Per the germline V gene, CDR1 is SGHNT and CDR2 is YYREEE (reference sequence).

The chain employs TRBV15 and TRBJ2-2; 7 bases are a match to TRBD2. The CDR3 is 15 residues long. With 0 bases clipped from V and 7 bases from J, the junction kept 5 bases outside the gene matches. Germline V gene data show CDR1 as LNHNV and CDR2 as YYDKDF (reference sequence). In DNA, the CDR3 is TGTGCCACCAGCAGAGAATCGGGAGGAGGCGGGGAGCTGTTTTTT. It encodes CATSRESGGGGELFF. Complete variable domain (other parts from reference TRBV15 and TRBJ2-2): DAMVIQNPRYQVTQFGKPVTLSCSQTLNHNVMYWYQQKSSQAPKLLFHYYDKDFNNEADTPDNFQSRRPNTSFCFLDIRSPGLGDTAMYLCATSRESGGGGELFFGEGSRLTVL.